This T cell receptor (beta chain) was documented in a study of blood T cells in healthy people across ages. Study outcomes and limitations: In older individuals, TCR beta diversity per million T cells was lower, falling roughly linearly with age. When set beside aged donors, long-lived donors presented more naive CD4+ cells and higher diversity.

This CDR3 is 15 amino acids long. Trimming cost V 2 bases and J 2 bases, with 13 bases left between them. CDR1 and CDR2 (germline): ENHRY, SYGVKD. This clonotype was picked up a small number of times. The antigen is unknown. The authors ran a second PCR of about 6 to 11 cycles using a sample-barcoded 5' primer and a J-beta primer mix. Each TCR beta cDNA got a 12-nucleotide random molecular identifier. Via MiXCR, TCRdb re-called the 5' RACE reads, giving one row per CDR3 protein. The profile shows approximately 1,000,000 distinct CDR3 sequences, 30% to 40% of them singletons. Each sample used at least 7 million PBMCs.

The J gene is TRBJ2-7, the V gene TRBV10-3; D not certain. Sequencing used blood. The TCR originated in a man between 18 and 35 years old in good health. The CDR3: CAISEKDGSPYEQYF. Here the CDR3 DNA reads TGTGCCATCAGTGAGAAGGACGGTAGTCCCTACGAGCAGTACTTC.